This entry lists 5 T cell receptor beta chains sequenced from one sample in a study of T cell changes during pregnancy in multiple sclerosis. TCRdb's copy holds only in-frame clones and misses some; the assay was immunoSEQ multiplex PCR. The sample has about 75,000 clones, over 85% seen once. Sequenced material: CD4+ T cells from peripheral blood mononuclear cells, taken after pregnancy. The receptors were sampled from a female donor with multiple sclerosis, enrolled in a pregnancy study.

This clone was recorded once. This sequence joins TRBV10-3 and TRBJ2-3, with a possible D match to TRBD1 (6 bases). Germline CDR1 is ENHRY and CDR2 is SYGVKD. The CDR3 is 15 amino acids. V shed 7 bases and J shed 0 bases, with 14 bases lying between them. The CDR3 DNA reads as TGTGCCATCAACCCGCAGGGGTCGAGCACAGATACGCAGTATTTT. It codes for CAINPQGSSTDTQYF.

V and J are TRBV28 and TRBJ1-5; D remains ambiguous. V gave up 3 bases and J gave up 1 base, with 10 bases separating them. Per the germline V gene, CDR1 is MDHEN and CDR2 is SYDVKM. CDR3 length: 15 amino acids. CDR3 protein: CASSLGGLSNQPQHF. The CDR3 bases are TGTGCCAGCAGTTTGGGAGGGCTGAGCAATCAGCCCCAGCATTTT.

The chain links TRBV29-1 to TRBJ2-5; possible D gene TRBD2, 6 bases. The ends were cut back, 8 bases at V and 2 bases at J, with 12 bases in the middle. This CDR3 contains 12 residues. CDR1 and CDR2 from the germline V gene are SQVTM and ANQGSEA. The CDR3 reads CSLRDGQETQYF. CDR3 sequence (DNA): TGCAGCCTGCGGGACGGTCAAGAGACCCAGTACTTC.

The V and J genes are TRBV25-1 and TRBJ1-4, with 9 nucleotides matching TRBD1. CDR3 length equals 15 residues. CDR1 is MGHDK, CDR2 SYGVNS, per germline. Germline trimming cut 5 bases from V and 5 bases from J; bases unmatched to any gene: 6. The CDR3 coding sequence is TGTGCCAGCAGTCCATCGGACAGGGGAAATGAAAAACTGTTTTTT. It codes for CASSPSDRGNEKLFF.

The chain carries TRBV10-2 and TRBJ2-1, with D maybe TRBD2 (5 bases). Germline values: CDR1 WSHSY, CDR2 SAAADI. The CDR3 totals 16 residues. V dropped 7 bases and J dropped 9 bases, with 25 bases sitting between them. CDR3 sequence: CASIDVRSRGSIEQFF. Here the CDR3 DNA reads TGCGCCAGCATCGACGTCCGCAGCCGAGGGTCAATTGAGCAGTTCTTC.